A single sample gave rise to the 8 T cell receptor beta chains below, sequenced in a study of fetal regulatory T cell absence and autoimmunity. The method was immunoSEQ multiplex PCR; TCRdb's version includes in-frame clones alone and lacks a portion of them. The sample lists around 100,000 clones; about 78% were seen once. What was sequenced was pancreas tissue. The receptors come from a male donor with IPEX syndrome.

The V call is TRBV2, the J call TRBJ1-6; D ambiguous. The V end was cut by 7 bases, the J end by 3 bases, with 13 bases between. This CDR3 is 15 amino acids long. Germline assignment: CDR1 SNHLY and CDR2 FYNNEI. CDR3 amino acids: CASKSSRVYNSPLHF. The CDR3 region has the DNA TGTGCCAGCAAGTCATCCCGGGTCTATAATTCACCCCTCCACTTT.

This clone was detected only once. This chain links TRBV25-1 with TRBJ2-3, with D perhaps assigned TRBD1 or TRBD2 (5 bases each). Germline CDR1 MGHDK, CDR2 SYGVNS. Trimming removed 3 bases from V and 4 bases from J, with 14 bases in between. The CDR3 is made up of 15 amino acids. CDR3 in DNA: TGTGCCAGCAGTGACTCCCCCGGGACGGCAGATACGCAGTATTTT. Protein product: CASSDSPGTADTQYF.

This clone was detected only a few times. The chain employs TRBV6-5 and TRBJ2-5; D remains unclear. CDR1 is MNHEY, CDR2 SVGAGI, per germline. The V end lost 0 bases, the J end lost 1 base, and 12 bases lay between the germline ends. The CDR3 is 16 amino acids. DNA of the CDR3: TGTGCCAGCAGTTACTCTCCCAGAACCTTCCAAGAGACCCAGTACTTC. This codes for CASSYSPRTFQETQYF.

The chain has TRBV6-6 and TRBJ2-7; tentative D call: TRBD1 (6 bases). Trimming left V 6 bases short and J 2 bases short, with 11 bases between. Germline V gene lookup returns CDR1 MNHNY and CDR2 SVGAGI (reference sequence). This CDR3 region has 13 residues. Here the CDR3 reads CASRQGQPYEQYF. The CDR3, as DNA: TGTGCCAGCAGGCAAGGACAGCCCTACGAGCAGTACTTC.

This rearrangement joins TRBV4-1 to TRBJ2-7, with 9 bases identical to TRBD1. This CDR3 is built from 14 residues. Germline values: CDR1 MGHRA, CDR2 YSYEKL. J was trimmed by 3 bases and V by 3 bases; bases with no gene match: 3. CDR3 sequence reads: CASSHPGQGYEQYF. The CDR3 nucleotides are TGCGCCAGCAGCCATCCGGGACAGGGCTACGAGCAGTACTTC.

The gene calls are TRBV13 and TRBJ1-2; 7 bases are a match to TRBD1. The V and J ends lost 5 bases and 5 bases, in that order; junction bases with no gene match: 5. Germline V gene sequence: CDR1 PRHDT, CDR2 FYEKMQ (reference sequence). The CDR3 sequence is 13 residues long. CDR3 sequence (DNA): TGTGCCAGCAGCCCAGGGGGTCGGTATGGCTACACCTTC. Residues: CASSPGGRYGYTF. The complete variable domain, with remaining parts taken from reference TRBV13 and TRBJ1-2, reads AAGVIQSPRHLIKEKRETATLKCYPIPRHDTVYWYQQGPGQDPQFLISFYEKMQSDKGSIPDRFSAQQFSDYHSELNMSSLELGDSALYFCASSPGGRYGYTFGSGTRLTVV.

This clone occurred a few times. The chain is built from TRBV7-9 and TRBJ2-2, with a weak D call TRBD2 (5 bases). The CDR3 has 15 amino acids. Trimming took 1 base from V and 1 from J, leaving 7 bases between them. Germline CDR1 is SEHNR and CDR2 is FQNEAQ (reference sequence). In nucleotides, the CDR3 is TGTGCCAGCAGCTTAGGGGCGGGGAACACCGGGGAGCTGTTTTTT. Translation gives CASSLGAGNTGELFF.

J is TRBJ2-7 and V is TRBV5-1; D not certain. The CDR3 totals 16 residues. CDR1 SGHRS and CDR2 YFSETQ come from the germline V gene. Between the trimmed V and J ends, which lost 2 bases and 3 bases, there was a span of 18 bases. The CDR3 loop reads CASSLVVRPPFYEQYF. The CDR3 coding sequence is TGCGCCAGCAGCTTAGTCGTGCGGCCCCCCTTCTACGAGCAGTACTTC. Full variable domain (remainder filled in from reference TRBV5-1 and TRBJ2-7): KAGVTQTPRYLIKTRGQQVTLSCSPISGHRSVSWYQQTPGQGLQFLFEYFSETQRNKGNFPGRFSGRQFSNSRSEMNVSTLELGDSALYLCASSLVVRPPFYEQYFGPGTRLTVT.